This TCR beta chain was found in a study of cytomegalovirus exposure and HLA in healthy donors. Study-level background: Sequencing of approximately 190 million T cells in an earlier analysis found approximately 120 million unique TCR beta sequences.

The junction had 9 bases not matched to a gene; V was cut back by 4 bases and J by 4 bases. The V gene's germline CDR1 is GTSNPN and CDR2 SVGIG (reference sequence). CDR3 size: 14 residues. The PCR ran on 60 Vbeta and 13 Jbeta primers. Clones were read by immunoSEQ multiplex PCR, and TCRdb kept only the in-frame ones, dropping some. The sample includes roughly 150,000 clones, roughly 80% seen only once; the top ten take less than 2.5%. Material: PBMCs. J is TRBJ1-1 and V is TRBV30, with 7 bases matching TRBD1. The clonotype comes from a male donor in good health and CMV-seronegative. The CDR3 bases are TGTGCCTGGAATTACCCGGACAGGCTCACTGAAGCTTTCTTT. Its translation: CAWNYPDRLTEAFF.